This passage covers 25 T cell receptor beta chains from one sample sequenced in a study of shared clonotypes between healthy human individuals. Clones were sequenced by immunoSEQ multiplex PCR, and TCRdb holds only the in-frame ones, with some missing. The table lists around 1.6 million clones, roughly 98% of them singletons, with 0.4% to 0.45% in the top ten. The sample comprised naive CD4+ T cells sorted from blood. Subset given: CD45RA+ positively selected. Every receptor here comes from a man aged 30 to 39 in good health.

About this clone: This CDR3 is also generated by other DNA sequences in the sample. The V gene is TRBV2, the J gene TRBJ1-5; 9 bases are shared with TRBD1. Trimming took 5 bases from V and 2 from J; bases not matched to a gene: 4. CDR1 SNHLY and CDR2 FYNNEI come from the germline V gene. CDR3 size: 15 residues. CDR3 region: CASSPDRGGNQPQHF. CDR3 bases: TGTGCCAGCAGTCCTGACAGGGGGGGCAATCAGCCCCAGCATTTT.

Comments on this clone: Other DNA sequences in the same sample also yield this CDR3. This rearrangement joins TRBV6-5 to TRBJ1-1; D gene unclear. CDR1 MNHEY and CDR2 SVGAGI come from the germline V gene. This CDR3 has 15 amino acids. The V gene lost 0 bases and the J gene lost 3 bases, with 11 bases spanning the gap. The CDR3 bases are TGTGCCAGCAGTTACTCTCCGGGTCCTCACACTGAAGCTTTCTTT. Amino acid sequence: CASSYSPGPHTEAFF.

The CDR3 loop reads CATSLPGRDLTEAFF. The CDR3 coding sequence is TGTGCCACCAGCCTGCCCGGCAGGGATCTCACTGAAGCTTTCTTT. The chain combines TRBV15 with TRBJ1-1, with D tentatively TRBD1 (5 bases). The V end lost 5 bases, the J end lost 4 bases, and 17 bases lay between the germline ends. Germline lookup yields CDR1 LNHNV and CDR2 YYDKDF (reference sequence). CDR3 length: 15 residues.

On this clone: At the DNA level, this CDR3 is encoded by other sequences in the same sample as well. V usage is TRBV5-4 and J usage is TRBJ2-3; D is ambiguous. The V end lost 2 bases, the J end lost 2 bases, and 9 bases lay between the germline ends. CDR3 length: 14 amino acids. Germline CDR1 reads SGHNT; CDR2 reads YYREEE (reference sequence). The CDR3 nucleotides are TGTGCCAGCAGCTTAGTAGGGTACACAGATACGCAGTATTTT. Encoded protein: CASSLVGYTDTQYF.

Comment on this clone: An end of the junction differs from the germline gene, which may be a read error. This chain joins TRBV30 and TRBJ1-2; unclear D gene. Germline CDR1 and CDR2: GTSNPN and SVGIG (reference sequence). This CDR3 has 13 amino acids. The chain's CDR3 is CAWSEGVSYSYTF. CDR3 in DNA: TGTGCCTGGAGTGAGGGAGTATCCTATAGCTACACCTTC. Complete variable domain (other parts from reference TRBV30 and TRBJ1-2): SQTIHQWPATLVQPVGSPLSLECTVEGTSNPNLYWYRQAAGRGLQLLFYSVGIGQISSEVPQNLSASRPQDRQFILSSKKLLLSDSGFYLCAWSEGVSYSYTFGSGTRLTVV.

This clone has a single count. The rearrangement links TRBV27 to TRBJ2-7; 15 bases agree with TRBD2. Germline loops: CDR1 MNHEY, CDR2 SMNVEV (reference sequence). With 8 bases clipped from V and 7 bases from J, the junction kept 6 bases outside the gene matches. CDR3 size: 14 residues. The CDR3 region is CASRTSGRAEEQYF. The CDR3 region has the DNA TGTGCCAGCCGGACTAGCGGGAGGGCCGAAGAGCAGTACTTC.

The CDR3 region has the DNA TGTGCCAGCAGTTCCGCAGGGAGGACTGAAGCTTTCTTT. This encodes CASSSAGRTEAFF. The chain has TRBV28 and TRBJ1-1, with D possibly being TRBD1 (5 bases). The CDR3 sequence is 13 residues long. The germline CDR1 and CDR2 sequences are MDHEN and SYDVKM. V was pared by 4 bases and J by 5 bases, with 11 bases between.

V gene TRBV29-1 combines with J gene TRBJ2-4, with TRBD2 as a possible D gene (6 bases). CDR1 is SQVTM and CDR2 is ANQGSEA in the germline V gene. CDR3 length: 15 amino acids. The V and J ends lost 3 bases and 9 bases respectively, with 21 bases between them. The CDR3 coding sequence is TGCAGCGTTGAGGGGGGTGTCGGGAGAGAGGGCATTCAGTACTTC. As protein: CSVEGGVGREGIQYF.

This chain connects TRBV4-1 to TRBJ1-2; D might be TRBD1 (5 bases). The length of the CDR3 is 13 residues. Trimming pared 4 bases from V and 6 bases from J, leaving 12 bases between. Germline values: CDR1 MGHRA, CDR2 YSYEKL. For the CDR3, the DNA is TGCGCCAGCAGCCGTCAGGGCCCTCATGGCTACACCTTC. As protein: CASSRQGPHGYTF.

Worth noting for this clone: Other nucleotide sequences from this sample produce the same CDR3. This sequence joins TRBV19 and TRBJ1-5; D perhaps matches TRBD1 (5 bases). Trimming took off 3 bases at V and 0 bases at J, with 9 bases between the two ends. This CDR3 region has 15 residues. Germline CDR1 is LNHDA and CDR2 is SQIVND (reference sequence). The CDR3 coding sequence is TGTGCCAGTAGTATTCAGGGTCCTAGCAATCAGCCCCAGCATTTT. It yields the protein CASSIQGPSNQPQHF. Full variable domain (outside the CDR3, taken from reference TRBV19 and TRBJ1-5): DGGITQSPKYLFRKEGQNVTLSCEQNLNHDAMYWYRQDPGQGLRLIYYSQIVNDFQKGDIAEGYSVSREKKESFPLTVTSAQKNPTAFYLCASSIQGPSNQPQHFGDGTRLSIL.

The chain uses TRBV2 and TRBJ2-7; D tentatively fits TRBD1 or TRBD2 (6 bases each). Germline CDR1 SNHLY, CDR2 FYNNEI. The V gene lost 7 bases and the J gene lost 0 bases, with 16 bases spanning the gap. This CDR3 contains 15 residues. CDR3 protein: CASTPRGVSSYEQYF. For the CDR3, the DNA is TGTGCCAGCACCCCTAGGGGGGTGAGCTCCTACGAGCAGTACTTC. Full variable domain (outside the CDR3, taken from reference TRBV2 and TRBJ2-7): EPEVTQTPSHQVTQMGQEVILRCVPISNHLYFYWYRQILGQKVEFLVSFYNNEISEKSEIFDDQFSVERPDGSNFTLKIRSTKLEDSAMYFCASTPRGVSSYEQYFGPGTRLTVT.

The V and J genes are TRBV18 and TRBJ2-1; D call uncertain. This CDR3 contains 15 residues. Germline CDR1 KGHSH, CDR2 LQKENI. Trimming took off 2 bases at V and 4 bases at J, with 12 bases between the two ends. The CDR3 region has the DNA TGTGCCAGCTCACCATTAACAGCCCTATACAATGAGCAGTTCTTC. Its protein is CASSPLTALYNEQFF.

J is TRBJ2-7 and V is TRBV7-9; TRBD1 matches 8 bases. Germline lookup yields CDR1 SEHNR and CDR2 FQNEAQ (reference sequence). J gave up 2 bases and V 2 bases, and 5 bases lay outside the gene matches. The CDR3 consists of 15 residues. CDR3 in DNA: TGTGCCAGCAGCTTAAGGACAGGGCTAGCCTACGAGCAGTACTTC. As protein: CASSLRTGLAYEQYF. The full variable domain, in which reference TRBV7-9 and TRBJ2-7 provide the parts outside the CDR3, is DTGVSQNPRHKITKRGQNVTFRCDPISEHNRLYWYRQTLGQGPEFLTYFQNEAQLEKSRLLSDRFSAERPKGSFSTLEIQRTEQGDSAMYLCASSLRTGLAYEQYFGPGTRLTVT.

The chain joins TRBV19 to TRBJ1-5; the D gene is possibly TRBD1 (6 bases). Germline values: CDR1 LNHDA, CDR2 SQIVND (reference sequence). The ends were cut back, 4 bases at V and 3 bases at J, with 10 bases in the middle. This CDR3 has 14 residues. In DNA form, the CDR3 reads TGTGCCAGTAGTACGCAGGGGCCCAATCAGCCCCAGCATTTT. Protein sequence: CASSTQGPNQPQHF.

The genes are TRBV7-2 and TRBJ2-1; no clear D gene. Germline CDR1 SGHTA, CDR2 FQGNSA. There are 12 residues in the CDR3. V lost 3 bases and J lost 7, with 7 bases in between. For the CDR3, the DNA is TGTGCCAGCAGCTTCCCCTTTAATGAGCAGTTCTTC. Translation: CASSFPFNEQFF.

V gene TRBV7-3 combines with J gene TRBJ2-3, with TRBD1 as a possible D gene (5 bases). The CDR3 is 15 residues long. The germline gives CDR1 SGHTA, CDR2 FQGTGA. The V end was cut by 1 base, the J end by 4 bases, with 12 bases between. CDR3 sequence (DNA): TGTGCCAGCAGCTTAAGGTCTCACAGGTCAGATACGCAGTATTTT. Residues: CASSLRSHRSDTQYF. Filled out from reference TRBV7-3 and TRBJ2-3, the complete variable domain reads GAGVSQTPSNKVTEKGKYVELRCDPISGHTALYWYRQSLGQGPEFLIYFQGTGAADDSGLPNDRFFAVRPEGSVSTLKIQRTERGDSAVYLCASSLRSHRSDTQYFGPGTRLTVL.

This chain connects TRBV4-1 to TRBJ1-1, with unresolved D. Trimming pared 4 bases from V and 1 base from J, leaving 16 bases between. The germline CDR1 and CDR2 sequences are MGHRA and YSYEKL. The CDR3 consists of 16 residues. CDR3 coding DNA: TGCGCCAGCAGCCCCCGGACGGACCTCGGGAACACTGAAGCTTTCTTT. The encoded protein is CASSPRTDLGNTEAFF.

The V call is TRBV5-5, the J call TRBJ2-2; D remains unclear. The length of the CDR3 is 14 residues. Germline V lookup: CDR1 SGHKS, CDR2 YYEKEE (reference sequence). Trimming removed 1 base at V and 4 bases at J, with 8 bases between. In DNA, the CDR3 is TGTGCCAGCAGCTTGTATCAGACCACCGGGGAGCTGTTTTTT. Translation gives CASSLYQTTGELFF.

The CDR3 DNA is TGTGCCAGTAGTACCCCGGGATCCCCCAGTGAAAAACTGTTTTTT. Protein product: CASSTPGSPSEKLFF. V is TRBV19 and J is TRBJ1-4; no clear D. The germline V and J ends were trimmed by 4 bases and 7 bases, with 16 bases remaining between them. Germline-derived CDR1 and CDR2 are LNHDA and SQIVND (reference sequence). The CDR3 covers 15 residues.

This clone was recorded only once. The chain couples TRBV2 to TRBJ2-5, with 11 nucleotides matching TRBD2. CDR3 length: 16 residues. Unmatched junction bases numbered 10, after V lost 5 bases and J lost 5 bases. CDR1 and CDR2 from the germline V gene are SNHLY and FYNNEI. The CDR3 bases are TGTGCCAGCAGTATCATAGCGGGAGGGCCGGGTGAGACCCAGTACTTC. The encoded protein is CASSIIAGGPGETQYF. Full variable domain (rest looked up from reference TRBV2 and TRBJ2-5): EPEVTQTPSHQVTQMGQEVILRCVPISNHLYFYWYRQILGQKVEFLVSFYNNEISEKSEIFDDQFSVERPDGSNFTLKIRSTKLEDSAMYFCASSIIAGGPGETQYFGPGTRLLVL.

The J gene is TRBJ2-7, the V gene TRBV28; possibly TRBD1 or TRBD2 for D (5 bases each). Trimming removed 6 bases at V and 0 bases at J, with 21 bases between. Germline V lookup: CDR1 MDHEN, CDR2 SYDVKM. The length of the CDR3 is 17 residues. The CDR3 protein is CASRHGSWGKHSYEQYF. CDR3 DNA: TGTGCCAGCAGACATGGATCATGGGGGAAACACTCCTACGAGCAGTACTTC.

The chain combines TRBV29-1 with TRBJ2-2; TRBD1 agrees at 10 bases. The CDR3 is 14 residues long. Losses at the gene ends were 6 bases for V and 2 bases for J; bases not matched to a gene: 3. Germline CDR1 is SQVTM and CDR2 is ANQGSEA. The CDR3 sequence: CSVRTGGNTGELFF. DNA for the CDR3: TGCAGCGTCCGGACAGGGGGTAACACCGGGGAGCTGTTTTTT.

The V call is TRBV28, the J call TRBJ2-6; no clear D. V was cut by 4 bases and J by 3 bases, with 7 bases left in between. Germline-derived CDR1 and CDR2 are MDHEN and SYDVKM. The CDR3 length is 14 residues. The CDR3 protein is CASSSPDGANVLTF. The CDR3 DNA is TGTGCCAGCAGTTCCCCCGATGGGGCCAACGTCCTGACTTTC.

The rearrangement links TRBV29-1 to TRBJ2-1; 11 bases are shared with TRBD2. The germline V gene has CDR1 SQVTM and CDR2 ANQGSEA. The junction had 5 bases not matched to a gene; V was cut back by 6 bases and J by 7 bases. The CDR3 has 13 residues. Here the CDR3 reads CSVAGLAANEQFF. DNA of the CDR3: TGCAGCGTCGCGGGACTAGCGGCAAATGAGCAGTTCTTC.

The chain recombines TRBV30 with TRBJ2-1; no clear D gene. The germline gives CDR1 GTSNPN, CDR2 SVGIG (reference sequence). This CDR3 is 10 amino acids long. The CDR3 bases are TGTGTGGCTAGGAACAATGAGCAGTTCTTC. Its translation is CVARNNEQFF.